This is a list of T cell receptor beta chains from one sample in a study of cytotoxic CD8 clonotypes in ibrutinib-treated CLL. TCRdb's table, derived via immunoSEQ multiplex PCR, lists solely in-frame clones and lacks some. The table has under 300,000 clones, approximately 76% seen once. Sequenced material: PBMCs, taken at disease progression, from a patient treated with ibrutinib. The receptors come from a human donor with chronic lymphocytic leukemia. Each CDR3 is given with its conserved first and last residue. The order of the fields is V gene, clone size, D gene, J gene, CDR3 protein, CDR3 DNA. A D gene is named only where the DNA matches it firmly. Size tells how often a clone was seen (once, few, many) or the class of an expanded clone, and some rows leave it out.

TRBV5-6,NA,NA,TRBJ1-4,CASSSRPDVDEKLFF,TGTGCCAGCAGCTCCCGTCCGGACGTTGATGAAAAACTGTTTTTT
TRBV12-5,NA,NA,TRBJ1-1,CASGLGTSIEAFF,TGTGCTAGTGGTTTGGGGACAAGTATAGAAGCTTTCTTT
TRBV18,NA,TRBD1,TRBJ2-7,CASSPDRDEQYF,TGTGCCAGCTCACCTGACAGGGACGAGCAGTACTTC
TRBV28,once,NA,TRBJ1-5,CASSFGRDQPQHF,TGTGCCAGCAGTTTTGGCAGGGATCAGCCCCAGCATTTT
TRBV4-1,few,NA,TRBJ1-5,CASSQEVRQGNQPQHF,TGCGCCAGCAGCCAAGAAGTTCGTCAGGGCAATCAGCCCCAGCATTTT
TRBV29-1,NA,NA,TRBJ1-4,CSVEDGGAEKLFF,TGCAGCGTTGAAGATGGGGGAGCGGAAAAACTGTTTTTT
TRBV6-1,NA,NA,TRBJ1-1,CASSAKRTTEAFF,TGTGCCAGCAGTGCCAAAAGGACGACTGAAGCTTTCTTT
TRBV29-1,NA,TRBD2,TRBJ2-1,CSVVVGLENEQFF,TGCAGCGTTGTCGTGGGACTAGAAAATGAGCAGTTCTTC
TRBV9,NA,NA,TRBJ1-2,CASSSLGGRPLDYGYTF,TGTGCCAGCAGCTCCCTGGGGGGGCGACCCCTTGACTATGGCTACACCTTC
TRBV6-1,NA,NA,TRBJ2-5,CASSSRQVQETQYF,TGTGCCAGCAGTTCAAGACAGGTACAAGAGACCCAGTACTTC
TRBV4-3,NA,TRBD2,TRBJ2-7,CASSQDLVAGVDGEQYF,TGCGCCAGCAGCCAAGATTTAGTAGCGGGAGTAGATGGCGAGCAGTACTTC
TRBV6-1,NA,NA,TRBJ2-1,CASRSPWGNEQFF,TGTGCCAGCAGGAGTCCCTGGGGCAATGAGCAGTTCTTC
TRBV19,NA,TRBD1,TRBJ1-1,CASITANRGLRSEAFF,TGTGCCAGTATCACGGCAAACAGGGGGCTTCGGAGTGAAGCTTTCTTT
TRBV13,once,NA,TRBJ1-2,CASSLGQAYRGYGYTF,TGTGCCAGCAGCTTAGGTCAGGCCTACCGGGGCTATGGCTACACCTTC
TRBV14,NA,NA,TRBJ2-7,CASSATGTGSYEQYF,TGTGCCAGCAGCGCGACCGGGACGGGATCTTACGAGCAGTACTTC
TRBV4-3,NA,TRBD2,TRBJ2-3,CASSRDLAGDTQYF,TGCGCCAGCAGCCGAGACTTAGCGGGAGATACGCAGTATTTT
TRBV4-2,once,NA,TRBJ2-5,CASSQEGTSLKETQYF,TGTGCCAGCAGCCAAGAAGGTACCTCCCTAAAAGAGACCCAGTACTTC
TRBV10-3,NA,NA,TRBJ2-5,CAISESGGEETQYF,TGTGCCATCAGTGAGTCGGGTGGGGAAGAGACCCAGTACTTC
TRBV10-3,NA,TRBD2,TRBJ2-3,CAISGNEAGREKSHTDTQYF,TGTGCCATCAGTGGCAACGAAGCGGGGAGGGAAAAAAGCCACACAGATACGCAGTATTTT
TRBV7-9,NA,TRBD1,TRBJ2-7,CASSRGQQEQYF,TGTGCCAGCAGCCGGGGACAGCAGGAGCAGTACTTC
TRBV5-1,NA,TRBD1,TRBJ2-7,CASSVDRGRSYEQYF,TGCGCCAGCAGCGTGGACAGGGGTCGGTCCTACGAGCAGTACTTC
TRBV1,NA,NA,TRBJ2-6,CTSGDTSKSQTSGANVLTF,TGCACCAGCGGGGACACCTCAAAGTCTCAAACTTCTGGGGCCAACGTCCTGACTTTC
TRBV28,NA,NA,TRBJ2-7,CASSFGRGSYEQYF,TGTGCCAGCAGTTTTGGCAGGGGATCCTACGAGCAGTACTTC
TRBV29-1,NA,NA,TRBJ2-3,CSVEDGRVADTQYF,TGCAGCGTTGAAGATGGAAGGGTAGCAGATACGCAGTATTTT
TRBV11-2,NA,NA,TRBJ1-1,CASSLDPGRWTEAFF,TGTGCCAGCAGCTTAGATCCGGGAAGGTGGACTGAAGCTTTCTTT
TRBV28,few,TRBD2,TRBJ2-7,CASSLAGVYEQYF,TGTGCCAGCAGTCTAGCGGGAGTCTACGAGCAGTACTTC
TRBV2,NA,TRBD2,TRBJ2-3,CASSARGLAGGDTQYF,TGTGCCAGCAGTGCCAGGGGACTAGCGGGAGGAGATACGCAGTATTTT
TRBV5-1,NA,NA,TRBJ2-7,CASSATTREVEQYF,TGCGCCAGCAGCGCAACGACACGTGAGGTCGAGCAGTACTTC
TRBV5-1,NA,TRBD2,TRBJ2-7,CASGTAPGGPQQYF,TGCGCCAGCGGTACTGCCCCGGGAGGCCCTCAGCAGTACTTC
TRBV7-2,NA,TRBD1,TRBJ2-7,CASTATGTYEQYF,TGTGCCAGCACCGCGACAGGGACCTACGAGCAGTACTTC
TRBV6-5,NA,TRBD2,TRBJ2-5,CASSHGGGRETQYF,TGTGCCAGCAGCCACGGCGGGGGGCGAGAGACCCAGTACTTC
TRBV19,NA,NA,TRBJ1-4,CASRPQGRGEKLFF,TGTGCCAGCCGACCCCAGGGGAGAGGTGAAAAACTGTTTTTT
TRBV7-6,NA,TRBD2,TRBJ2-5,CASSTGTTQETQYF,TGTGCCAGCAGTACCGGGACTACTCAAGAGACCCAGTACTTC
TRBV19,few,TRBD1,TRBJ2-1,CASESGTGVNEQFF,TGTGCCAGTGAATCTGGGACAGGGGTCAATGAGCAGTTCTTC
TRBV7-2,NA,NA,TRBJ1-2,CASSPRTAANYGYTF,TGTGCCAGCAGCCCCCGGACAGCGGCTAACTATGGCTACACCTTC
TRBV11-3,NA,TRBD1,TRBJ2-3,CASSSGQGSDTQYF,TGTGCCAGCAGCTCCGGACAGGGGTCAGATACGCAGTATTTT
TRBV7-2,NA,TRBD1,TRBJ2-7,CASSLSTGGGKEQYF,TGTGCCAGCAGCCTTTCGACAGGGGGCGGTAAGGAGCAGTACTTC
TRBV29-1,NA,NA,TRBJ2-7,CSVEVGGEAYEQYF,TGCAGCGTTGAAGTGGGTGGAGAAGCCTACGAGCAGTACTTC
TRBV9,NA,TRBD1,TRBJ1-2,CASSVGTGGRNGYTF,TGTGCCAGCAGCGTAGGCACAGGGGGCCGGAATGGCTACACCTTC
TRBV15,NA,NA,TRBJ2-3,CATSREASRNPDTQYF,TGTGCCACCAGCAGGGAGGCCTCCAGAAATCCAGATACGCAGTATTTT
TRBV5-1,once,NA,TRBJ1-1,CASSLAGASNTEAFF,TGCGCCAGCAGCTTGGCTGGGGCTTCGAACACTGAAGCTTTCTTT
TRBV4-1,NA,TRBD2,TRBJ2-1,CASSQGTSGVGEQFF,TGCGCCAGCAGCCAAGGGACTAGCGGGGTGGGGGAGCAGTTCTTC
TRBV7-9,NA,NA,TRBJ2-7,CASTQKSAHEQYF,TGTGCCAGCACCCAAAAGTCGGCCCACGAGCAGTACTTC
TRBV6-6,NA,TRBD2,TRBJ2-7,CASSARGASGYEQYF,TGTGCCAGCAGTGCGCGGGGGGCATCTGGCTACGAGCAGTACTTC
TRBV11-1,once,TRBD2,TRBJ2-3,CASSRIGTSHPSTDTQYF,TGTGCCAGCAGCCGAATCGGGACTAGCCATCCTAGCACAGATACGCAGTATTTT
TRBV5-6,NA,NA,TRBJ1-1,CASSLLGHEAFF,TGTGCCAGCAGCTTGCTCGGACATGAAGCTTTCTTT
TRBV6-5,once,NA,TRBJ1-2,CASSYGRSETGGYTF,TGTGCCAGCAGTTACGGCCGGTCAGAGACGGGGGGCTACACCTTC
TRBV29-1,NA,TRBD2,TRBJ2-1,CSVEEPSGSSYNEQFF,TGCAGCGTTGAAGAGCCTAGCGGGAGCTCCTACAATGAGCAGTTCTTC
TRBV19,NA,TRBD1,TRBJ1-5,CASSIRDRDQPQHF,TGTGCCAGTAGTATCCGGGACAGGGATCAGCCCCAGCATTTT
TRBV29-1,NA,TRBD1,TRBJ2-3,CSATGSTDTQYF,TGCAGCGCGACAGGGAGCACAGATACGCAGTATTTT
TRBV10-1,few,TRBD2,TRBJ2-7,CASSEWGTSGSRPYEQYF,TGCGCCAGCAGTGAGTGGGGGACTAGCGGGAGTCGCCCCTACGAGCAGTACTTC
TRBV10-3,NA,NA,TRBJ2-7,CAITDGYEQYF,TGTGCCATCACCGACGGGTACGAGCAGTACTTC
TRBV6-1,NA,NA,TRBJ2-2,CASRRDLDTGELFF,TGTGCCAGCAGACGGGACCTAGACACCGGGGAGCTGTTTTTT
TRBV28,NA,NA,TRBJ2-7,CASSLRPVPYEQYF,TGTGCCAGCAGTTTACGCCCCGTGCCCTACGAGCAGTACTTC
TRBV9,few,NA,TRBJ2-7,CASSQSGLPYEQYF,TGTGCCAGCAGTCAAAGCGGGCTGCCCTACGAGCAGTACTTC
TRBV4-1,NA,TRBD2,TRBJ2-3,CASSQVLAGITDTQYF,TGCGCCAGCAGCCAAGTACTAGCGGGGATCACAGATACGCAGTATTTT
TRBV10-3,NA,TRBD2,TRBJ2-3,CAISGPRLAGGFTDTQYF,TGTGCCATCAGTGGGCCCCGACTAGCGGGGGGGTTTACAGATACGCAGTATTTT
TRBV5-1,NA,NA,TRBJ2-1,CASSLVSGNNEQFF,TGCGCCAGCAGCTTGGTATCCGGCAACAATGAGCAGTTCTTC
TRBV15,NA,NA,TRBJ2-7,CATSRPLAIHEQYF,TGTGCCACCAGCAGGCCCCTAGCGATCCACGAGCAGTACTTC